These 21 T cell receptor beta chains originate from one sample sequenced in a study of cytomegalovirus exposure and HLA in healthy donors (dated by TCRdb to about 2017). The protocol used for the library was the immunoSEQ multiplex PCR assay. A mixture of 60 forward primers for TCR Vbeta segments and 13 reverse primers for TCR Jbeta segments was used in the multiplex PCR. Sourced from immuneACCESS, this table was stored by TCRdb with only in-frame sequences that have V and J called. A share of the clones is absent; for the studies checked, an unresolved V gene accounts for under half, and the remainder has no known explanation. The sample yields 100,000 to 150,000 clones; roughly two thirds were counted once. 1.6% of the sample belongs to the ten largest clones. Specimen: PBMCs. Receptor source: a man aged 25-40 years in good health and CMV-seropositive.

The CDR3 region is CASSSGAGGSYNEQFF. The CDR3 nucleotides read TGTGCCAGCAGCTCGGGGGCGGGAGGGTCCTACAATGAGCAGTTCTTC. The V call is TRBV7-2, the J call TRBJ2-1, with 9 positions matching TRBD2. There are 16 residues in the CDR3. With V trimmed by 4 bases and J by 1 base, 5 bases remained unmatched. Germline CDR1 is SGHTA and CDR2 is FQGNSA.

J is TRBJ2-5 and V is TRBV13; D call uncertain. Trimming pared 8 bases from V and 5 bases from J, leaving 9 bases between. CDR1 is PRHDT and CDR2 is FYEKMQ in the germline V gene (reference sequence). The CDR3 runs to 11 residues. In DNA form, the CDR3 reads TGTGCCAGCTCCGTCGCGGAGACCCAGTACTTC. Residues: CASSVAETQYF.

This chain links TRBV15 with TRBJ1-2; D is perhaps TRBD1 (5 bases). This CDR3 is built from 15 residues. The germline CDR1 and CDR2 sequences are LNHNV and YYDKDF (reference sequence). The ends were cut back, 2 bases at V and 4 bases at J, with 14 bases in the middle. Written as DNA, the CDR3 is TGTGCCACCAGCAGATTCACCGGGACTAGCTATGGCTACACCTTC. This sequence encodes CATSRFTGTSYGYTF.

V and J are TRBV19 and TRBJ2-3; 14 nucleotides line up with TRBD2. V shed 5 bases, J shed 5 bases, and the junction held 6 bases outside the gene matches. Germline V gene sequence: CDR1 LNHDA, CDR2 SQIVND (reference sequence). The CDR3 is made up of 16 amino acids. The CDR3 nucleotides are TGTGCCAGTAGTCTCGAGGGACTAGCGGGAGTAGATACGCAGTATTTT. It codes for CASSLEGLAGVDTQYF.

The V and J genes are TRBV10-3 and TRBJ2-5; D gene uncertain. Trimming cost V 2 bases and J 4 bases, with 5 bases left between them. The length of the CDR3 is 12 residues. Germline V gene lookup returns CDR1 ENHRY and CDR2 SYGVKD. The CDR3, as DNA: TGTGCCATCAGTGAGGAGGCAGAGACCCAGTACTTC. It encodes CAISEEAETQYF.

This chain connects TRBV27 to TRBJ2-7; the match to TRBD1 covers 9 bases. This CDR3 has 18 amino acids. Germline CDR1 MNHEY, CDR2 SMNVEV (reference sequence). Trimming at V came to 1 base and at J to 0 bases, leaving 10 bases not matched to a gene. CDR3 nucleotide sequence: TGTGCCAGCAGTTTATTGGTTTCGGGACAGGGTGTCTCCTACGAGCAGTACTTC. Translating it yields CASSLLVSGQGVSYEQYF.

This clone was picked up a small number of times. The chain employs TRBV6-5 and TRBJ1-2; D is unresolved. The CDR3 totals 12 residues. Deletions cut 11 bases from V and 6 bases from J, with 16 bases between. From germline, CDR1 is MNHEY and CDR2 SVGAGI. The chain's CDR3 is CASNRVRNGYTF. In DNA form, the CDR3 reads TGTGCCTCCAACCGGGTCAGAAATGGCTACACCTTC.

This clone was seen only once. The CDR3 loop reads CSVGGGAGSDEQFF. CDR3 nucleotides: TGCAGCGTTGGTGGAGGGGCTGGGAGCGATGAGCAGTTCTTC. The chain recombines TRBV29-1 with TRBJ2-1; D is possibly TRBD2 (6 bases). Germline V gene data show CDR1 as SQVTM and CDR2 as ANQGSEA. Deletions cut 4 bases from V and 8 bases from J, with 18 bases between. This CDR3 has 14 amino acids.

This rearrangement joins TRBV27 to TRBJ2-1; 12 positions agree with TRBD2. Germline assignment: CDR1 MNHEY and CDR2 SMNVEV (reference sequence). Unmatched junction bases numbered 16, after V lost 2 bases and J lost 5 bases. CDR3 length: 20 amino acids. CDR3 residues: CASSLDPSGRAEWANNEQFF. In nucleotides, the CDR3 is TGTGCCAGCAGTTTAGACCCTAGCGGGAGGGCCGAGTGGGCTAACAATGAGCAGTTCTTC.

The chain links TRBV5-1 to TRBJ1-3; 10 positions agree with TRBD1. Germline CDR1 reads SGHRS; CDR2 reads YFSETQ. With V trimmed by 1 base and J by 4 bases, 5 bases remained unmatched. CDR3 length: 16 amino acids. The CDR3 protein is CASSLLGQGSGNTIYF. Written as DNA, the CDR3 is TGCGCCAGCAGCTTGTTGGGACAGGGGTCCGGAAACACCATATATTTT.

CDR3 DNA sequence: TGTGCCAGCAGCCAGGGCCTCCGGGAGGTCGACACCATATATTTT. Translated, it gives CASSQGLREVDTIYF. This sequence joins TRBV4-2 and TRBJ1-3; D gene uncertain. The germline V gene encodes CDR1 LGHNA and CDR2 YNFKEQ. The CDR3 consists of 15 residues. Trimming took 3 bases from V and 8 from J, leaving 17 bases between them.

The chain combines TRBV7-9 with TRBJ2-7; 8 nucleotides line up with TRBD1. V was pared by 3 bases and J by 7 bases, with 8 bases of the junction left unmatched. The germline CDR1 and CDR2 sequences are SEHNR and FQNEAQ (reference sequence). This CDR3 contains 14 residues. The DNA of the CDR3 is TGTGCCAGCAGCTTTACGCAGGGGGCTTCGGAGCAGTACTTC. Its translation: CASSFTQGASEQYF.

The chain is built from TRBV4-1 and TRBJ2-7; a weak D match, TRBD2 (5 bases). CDR1 is MGHRA, CDR2 YSYEKL, per germline. The V end was cut by 4 bases, the J end by 7 bases, with 23 bases between. CDR3 length: 16 residues. DNA for the CDR3: TGCGCCAGCAGCCCACTCTCCGGGATCACTATAGGGGAGCAGTACTTC. This encodes CASSPLSGITIGEQYF.

This clone was seen only a few times. V is TRBV28 and J is TRBJ1-1; D perhaps matches TRBD1 (6 bases). The CDR3 length is 12 residues. Germline V lookup: CDR1 MDHEN, CDR2 SYDVKM. V was cut by 6 bases and J by 3 bases, with 8 bases left in between. The CDR3 sequence is CASRRTDTEAFF. The CDR3 DNA sequence: TGTGCCAGCAGAAGGACAGACACTGAAGCTTTCTTT.

This clone was found once. The chain carries TRBV7-8 and TRBJ1-1; D is undetermined. CDR1 and CDR2 (germline): SGHVS, FQNEAQ. The CDR3 runs to 13 residues. The V end lost 2 bases, the J end lost 3 bases, and 7 bases lay between the germline ends. DNA for the CDR3: TGTGCCAGCAGCTTAACTCAGGACACTGAAGCTTTCTTT. Protein: CASSLTQDTEAFF.

This clone appeared a few times. This chain connects TRBV2 to TRBJ2-1; D ambiguous. CDR1 is SNHLY and CDR2 is FYNNEI in the germline V gene. This CDR3 comprises 13 residues. V was cut by 6 bases and J by 2 bases, with 8 bases left in between. The CDR3 region has the DNA TGTGCCAGCAGGGAGCAGACCTACAATGAGCAGTTCTTC. Amino acids: CASREQTYNEQFF. The whole variable domain, remainder taken from reference TRBV2 and TRBJ2-1, is EPEVTQTPSHQVTQMGQEVILRCVPISNHLYFYWYRQILGQKVEFLVSFYNNEISEKSEIFDDQFSVERPDGSNFTLKIRSTKLEDSAMYFCASREQTYNEQFFGPGTRLTVL.

V usage is TRBV19 and J usage is TRBJ2-5; possible D gene TRBD1, 6 bases. CDR3 length: 12 residues. The ends were cut back, 5 bases at V and 5 bases at J, with 9 bases in the middle. The germline gives CDR1 LNHDA, CDR2 SQIVND (reference sequence). The DNA for the CDR3 is TGTGCCAGTAGTCCCAGGGGCGAGACCCAGTACTTC. Its translation: CASSPRGETQYF. The whole variable domain, remainder taken from reference TRBV19 and TRBJ2-5, is DGGITQSPKYLFRKEGQNVTLSCEQNLNHDAMYWYRQDPGQGLRLIYYSQIVNDFQKGDIAEGYSVSREKKESFPLTVTSAQKNPTAFYLCASSPRGETQYFGPGTRLLVL.

The J gene is TRBJ2-3, the V gene TRBV28; D gene ambiguous. The CDR3 covers 12 residues. Trimming cost V 3 bases and J 6 bases, with 7 bases left between them. In germline, CDR1 is MDHEN, CDR2 SYDVKM. The CDR3 reads CASSFVRDTQYF. For the CDR3, the DNA is TGTGCCAGCAGTTTTGTCAGGGATACGCAGTATTTT.

The chain carries TRBV30 and TRBJ2-5, with TRBD2 identical over 8 bases. The J call is doubtful: the DNA matches TRBJ2-7 better. This CDR3 is built from 13 residues. Germline CDR1 and CDR2: GTSNPN and SVGIG (reference sequence). DNA for the CDR3: TGTGCCTTCCAGCGGGAGTTCTGGGCCGAGCAGTACTTC. Translating it yields CAFQREFWAEQYF.

The rearrangement joins TRBV28 to TRBJ2-2, with D possibly being TRBD2 (6 bases). Trimming stripped 3 bases from V and 1 base from J, with 9 bases between. This CDR3 has 15 residues. Germline CDR1 MDHEN, CDR2 SYDVKM. CDR3 in amino acids: CASSFERVNTGELFF. The CDR3 DNA reads as TGTGCCAGCAGTTTCGAGCGGGTGAACACCGGGGAGCTGTTTTTT.

The rearrangement joins TRBV15 to TRBJ1-1; 8 bases are shared with TRBD1. Germline V lookup: CDR1 LNHNV, CDR2 YYDKDF (reference sequence). The CDR3 is 14 residues long. With 6 bases clipped from V and 2 bases from J, the junction kept 5 bases outside the gene matches. The CDR3 loop is CATRTDRVNTEAFF. CDR3 in DNA: TGTGCCACCAGAACGGACAGGGTTAACACTGAAGCTTTCTTT.